Reported below is one TCR beta chain. Its antigen remains unknown. This sample was taken from a study of T cells expressing NK-cell markers. Study-wide results and limits: For a handful of donors, these clonotypes were likewise the leading ones in the CD3+CD56-NKG2C+ fraction. Over 5 donors carried dominant NKG2C+ clonotypes that made up about 1.0-8% of their CD8+ T cells.

The CDR3 has 17 residues. Germline values: CDR1 SGDLS, CDR2 YYNGEE. Following a re-call of the 5' RACE reads, TCRdb has one entry per CDR3 protein and lacks DNA. With 120,000 to 150,000 distinct CDR3 sequences in the sample, the ten largest clones hold about 12%. V usage is TRBV9 and J usage is TRBJ2-2. Sequenced input: blood T cells: a sorted CD56 or NKG2C T cell subset, CD4+ or CD8+ T cells, or bulk PBMC T cells (not recorded which). This sequence was found in a man between 18 and 29 years old in good health. CDR3 loop: CASSVEGRTANTGELFF.